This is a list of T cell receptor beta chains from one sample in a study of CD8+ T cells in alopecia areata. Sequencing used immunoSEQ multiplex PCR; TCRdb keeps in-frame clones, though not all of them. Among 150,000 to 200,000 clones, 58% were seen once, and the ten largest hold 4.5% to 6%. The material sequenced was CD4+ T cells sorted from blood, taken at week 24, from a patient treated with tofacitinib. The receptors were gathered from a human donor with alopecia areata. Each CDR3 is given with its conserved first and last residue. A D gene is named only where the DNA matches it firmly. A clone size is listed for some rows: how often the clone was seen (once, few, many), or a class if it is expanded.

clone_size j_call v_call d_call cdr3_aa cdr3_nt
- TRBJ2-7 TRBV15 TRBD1 CATSRDGTGVYEQYF TGTGCCACCAGCAGAGACGGAACAGGGGTCTACGAGCAGTACTTC
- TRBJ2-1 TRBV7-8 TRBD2 CASSQGLAGLYEQFF TGTGCCAGCAGCCAAGGACTAGCGGGTTTGTATGAGCAGTTCTTC
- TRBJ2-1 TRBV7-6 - CASSFEATSLNEQFF TGTGCCAGCAGCTTTGAAGCAACGTCATTAAATGAGCAGTTCTTC
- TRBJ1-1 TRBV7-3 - CASSPTTTGNTEAFF TGTGCCAGCAGCCCCACTACAACGGGGAACACTGAAGCTTTCTTT
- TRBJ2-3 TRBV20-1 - CSGGKDTQYF TGCAGTGGAGGGAAGGATACGCAGTATTTT
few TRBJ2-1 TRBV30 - CAWSLRWSMQFF TGTGCCTGGAGTCTGAGGTGGAGTATGCAGTTCTTC
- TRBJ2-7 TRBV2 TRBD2 CASSSSGRAEDEQYF TGTGCCAGCAGTAGTAGCGGGAGGGCCGAGGACGAGCAGTACTTC
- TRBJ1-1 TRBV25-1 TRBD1 CASSGGQGRTEAFF TGTGCCAGCAGTGGGGGACAGGGGAGGACTGAAGCTTTCTTT
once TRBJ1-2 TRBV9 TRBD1 CASSVQGAEGYTF TGTGCCAGCAGCGTCCAGGGGGCGGAGGGCTACACCTTC
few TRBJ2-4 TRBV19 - CASSRSVAKNIQYF TGTGCCAGTAGTAGATCGGTAGCCAAAAACATTCAGTACTTC
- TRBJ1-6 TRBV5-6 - CASGWTAYNSPLHF TGTGCCAGCGGTTGGACAGCTTATAATTCACCCCTCCACTTT
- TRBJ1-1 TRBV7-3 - CASSLTGRTEAFF TGTGCCAGCAGCTTAACCGGCCGGACTGAAGCTTTCTTT
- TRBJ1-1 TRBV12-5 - CASGLVGSAEAFF TGTGCTAGTGGTTTGGTAGGGAGCGCTGAAGCTTTCTTT
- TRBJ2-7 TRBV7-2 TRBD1 CASSLAHPGGRNEQYF TGTGCCAGCAGCTTAGCCCACCCAGGGGGCCGAAACGAGCAGTACTTC
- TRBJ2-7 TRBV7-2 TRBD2 CASSRAGTRSWEQYF TGTGCCAGCAGCCGAGCCGGGACTAGGAGTTGGGAGCAGTACTTC